The 25 T cell receptor beta chains given below trace back to one sample, sequenced in a study of cytomegalovirus exposure and HLA in healthy donors. Primers included in the PCR were 60 Vbeta and 13 Jbeta primers. Only in-frame clones appear in the TCRdb table, and some are missing; sequencing was by immunoSEQ multiplex PCR. Altogether fewer than 250,000 clones are present, roughly 80% being singletons, with the ten largest covering roughly 3.1%. The sample comprised PBMCs. The receptors were sampled from a man aged 25 to 40 in good health and CMV-seronegative.

This clone was counted between two and nine times. The chain carries TRBV6-1 and TRBJ1-1; 8 positions match TRBD1. The germline V gene encodes CDR1 MNHNS and CDR2 SASEGT. The V and J ends lost 4 bases and 4 bases, in that order; junction bases with no gene match: 2. The length of the CDR3 is 13 residues. CDR3 DNA sequence: TGTGCCAGCAGTGCTGACAGGGGCACTGAAGCTTTCTTT. This codes for CASSADRGTEAFF.

The V gene is TRBV27, the J gene TRBJ2-7; D gene ambiguous. The CDR3 totals 13 residues. In germline, CDR1 is MNHEY, CDR2 SMNVEV (reference sequence). Trimming took off 3 bases at V and 0 bases at J, with 6 bases between the two ends. CDR3 residues: CASSFTASYEQYF. CDR3 bases: TGTGCCAGCAGTTTTACAGCCTCCTACGAGCAGTACTTC.

The chain uses TRBV7-9 and TRBJ1-2; D gene unclear. V dropped 5 bases and J dropped 0 bases, with 16 bases sitting between them. This CDR3 has 16 amino acids. The germline V gene encodes CDR1 SEHNR and CDR2 FQNEAQ (reference sequence). The DNA for the CDR3 is TGTGCCAGCAGCCCTGCGGGTGCAACCTCTAACTATGGCTACACCTTC. Translation gives CASSPAGATSNYGYTF.

V is TRBV7-2 and J is TRBJ2-2, with D maybe TRBD2 (6 bases). Germline V gene lookup returns CDR1 SGHTA and CDR2 FQGNSA. The CDR3 loop spans 15 amino acids. Trimming took off 3 bases at V and 3 bases at J, with 11 bases between the two ends. The CDR3 DNA follows: TGTGCCAGCAGCTTTCGGCGGGGTTACACCGGGGAGCTGTTTTTT. Translated: CASSFRRGYTGELFF.

Worth noting for this clone: A read error may account for a junction end that differs from germline. The chain joins TRBV5-4 to TRBJ1-4; 8 bases match TRBD1. This CDR3 has 11 amino acids. Germline V gene data show CDR1 as SGHNT and CDR2 as YYREEE (reference sequence). For the CDR3, the DNA is TGTGCCAGCAGCATTGAGGGACAGGCAACTTTT. Translation: CASSIEGQATF.

The genes are TRBV7-9 and TRBJ2-7; tentative D call: TRBD1 (5 bases). CDR1 is SEHNR and CDR2 is FQNEAQ in the germline V gene (reference sequence). Trimming left V 6 bases short and J 3 bases short, with 18 bases between. The CDR3 length is 15 residues. The CDR3 protein is CASSFRQGRNYEQYF. As DNA, the CDR3 is TGTGCCAGCAGTTTTCGGCAGGGTAGAAACTACGAGCAGTACTTC.

The chain joins TRBV5-1 to TRBJ2-3; D remains ambiguous. Germline V gives CDR1 SGHRS, CDR2 YFSETQ. CDR3 length equals 15 residues. Trimming took 2 bases from V and 0 from J, leaving 10 bases between them. In nucleotides, the CDR3 is TGCGCCAGCAGCTTAACCCTTCAGAGCACAGATACGCAGTATTTT. Amino acid sequence: CASSLTLQSTDTQYF. Looking up the rest from reference TRBV5-1 and TRBJ2-3 gives the full variable domain: KAGVTQTPRYLIKTRGQQVTLSCSPISGHRSVSWYQQTPGQGLQFLFEYFSETQRNKGNFPGRFSGRQFSNSRSEMNVSTLELGDSALYLCASSLTLQSTDTQYFGPGTRLTVL.

The rearrangement joins TRBV7-9 to TRBJ2-7; possible D gene TRBD1, 6 bases. The CDR3 consists of 16 residues. V was clipped by 5 bases and J by 1 base, with 18 bases between them. The V gene's germline CDR1 is SEHNR and CDR2 FQNEAQ (reference sequence). The CDR3 is CASSHPTSRGSYEQYF. The CDR3 DNA is TGTGCCAGCAGCCACCCCACGTCCAGGGGATCCTACGAGCAGTACTTC.

The chain joins TRBV4-1 to TRBJ1-1; the match to TRBD1 covers 8 bases. The CDR3 has 14 residues. The germline gives CDR1 MGHRA, CDR2 YSYEKL. The ends lost 4 bases at V and 3 bases at J; junction bases unmatched: 4. The CDR3: CASSPQGEDTEAFF. The CDR3 DNA is TGCGCCAGCAGCCCACAGGGGGAGGACACTGAAGCTTTCTTT.

The gene calls are TRBV6-1 and TRBJ1-3; 9 bases agree with TRBD1. The CDR3 runs to 18 residues. Trimming at V came to 2 bases and at J to 2 bases, leaving 10 bases not matched to a gene. Germline V CDR1 and CDR2: MNHNS, SASEGT. The DNA of the CDR3 is TGTGCCAGCAGTGAATCGGCCTACGGGACAGGGACTGGAAACACCATATATTTT. Protein: CASSESAYGTGTGNTIYF.

This rearrangement joins TRBV27 to TRBJ2-7; D remains unclear. Germline CDR1 reads MNHEY; CDR2 reads SMNVEV (reference sequence). The CDR3 has 15 amino acids. Between the trimmed V and J ends, which lost 2 bases and 1 base, there was a span of 12 bases. CDR3 region: CASSLNERGSYEQYF. The CDR3 DNA follows: TGTGCCAGCAGTTTAAACGAGCGTGGGTCCTACGAGCAGTACTTC.

The chain employs TRBV5-6 and TRBJ1-4; D is undetermined. CDR3 length: 14 residues. V lost 5 bases and J lost 6, with 14 bases in between. Germline CDR1 SGHDT, CDR2 YYEEEE. The CDR3 loop is CASSTKLTDEKLFF. The CDR3 DNA follows: TGTGCCAGCAGTACTAAACTGACGGATGAAAAACTGTTTTTT.

This chain joins TRBV15 and TRBJ1-2; TRBD1 is a possible D gene (5 bases). Germline V CDR1 and CDR2: LNHNV, YYDKDF (reference sequence). Between the trimmed V and J ends, which lost 5 bases and 8 bases, there was a span of 18 bases. This CDR3 region has 14 residues. The CDR3 DNA sequence: TGTGCCACCAGCCCCACCGCAGGGTATAAAGGCTACACCTTC. Translating it yields CATSPTAGYKGYTF.

The genes are TRBV29-1 and TRBJ2-7; weak D call: TRBD1 (6 bases). This CDR3 spans 11 amino acids. Trimming took 4 bases from V and 2 from J, leaving 6 bases between them. Germline CDR1 is SQVTM and CDR2 is ANQGSEA. This chain's CDR3 is CSVGTAYEQYF. The CDR3 region has the DNA TGCAGCGTTGGGACAGCCTACGAGCAGTACTTC.

The V and J genes are TRBV28 and TRBJ1-1; 8 positions match TRBD1. The germline gives CDR1 MDHEN, CDR2 SYDVKM. V trimming: 4 bases; J trimming: 0 bases; junction bases outside the gene matches: 13. This CDR3 comprises 18 residues. Here the CDR3 reads CASSSPQLTGAMNTEAFF. The CDR3 DNA is TGTGCCAGCAGTTCCCCCCAATTGACAGGGGCCATGAACACTGAAGCTTTCTTT.

The V gene is TRBV27, the J gene TRBJ2-2; possible D gene TRBD1, 5 bases. Per the germline V gene, CDR1 is MNHEY and CDR2 is SMNVEV (reference sequence). The length of the CDR3 is 15 residues. V was shortened by 8 bases and J by 6 bases, with 19 bases between the two germline ends. CDR3 coding DNA: TGTGCCAGCTCCCCCTCCAGGGTAGGACCCGGGGAGCTGTTTTTT. This translates into CASSPSRVGPGELFF.

This sequence joins TRBV6-1 and TRBJ1-3, with TRBD1 as a possible D gene (5 bases). Trimming stripped 4 bases from V and 0 bases from J, with 19 bases between. This CDR3 has 18 residues. Germline V gives CDR1 MNHNS, CDR2 SASEGT. This CDR3 is CASSVHQGRQISGNTIYF. The CDR3 coding sequence is TGTGCCAGCAGTGTCCACCAGGGAAGACAGATCTCTGGAAACACCATATATTTT.

This chain's CDR3 is CASSDSARETKTYEQYF. Here the CDR3 DNA reads TGTGCCAGCAGTGACTCAGCCAGAGAGACGAAAACCTACGAGCAGTACTTC. This rearrangement joins TRBV28 to TRBJ2-7; D is ambiguous. This CDR3 contains 17 residues. Germline CDR1 reads MDHEN; CDR2 reads SYDVKM. Trimming left V 5 bases short and J 2 bases short, with 22 bases between.

This clone was detected only a few times. This chain joins TRBV28 and TRBJ1-4; D is possibly TRBD1 (6 bases). With 8 bases removed from V and 3 bases from J, the gap between germline ends came to 13 bases. CDR3 length: 14 amino acids. Germline assignment: CDR1 MDHEN and CDR2 SYDVKM. CDR3 sequence: CASHEQGANEKLFF. The CDR3 DNA sequence: TGTGCCAGCCACGAACAGGGTGCTAATGAAAAACTGTTTTTT.

V gene TRBV19 combines with J gene TRBJ1-1; TRBD1 agrees at 7 bases. Trimming removed 6 bases from V and 6 bases from J; junction bases left unmatched: 16. The CDR3 has 16 amino acids. Germline CDR1 is LNHDA and CDR2 is SQIVND (reference sequence). CDR3 protein: CASSPVSGGRSAEAFF. The CDR3, as DNA: TGTGCCAGTAGCCCCGTGTCAGGGGGAAGGTCCGCTGAAGCTTTCTTT.

A single count supports this clone. The J gene is TRBJ1-4, the V gene TRBV7-9; possible D gene TRBD1, 5 bases. Deletions cut 2 bases from V and 10 bases from J, with 17 bases between. The germline gives CDR1 SEHNR, CDR2 FQNEAQ (reference sequence). This CDR3 is 15 amino acids long. CDR3 region: CASSLSVAGTGKLFF. CDR3 in DNA: TGTGCCAGCAGCTTAAGCGTGGCAGGGACTGGAAAACTGTTTTTT.

J is TRBJ1-6 and V is TRBV14, with 9 bases that match TRBD1. The CDR3 spans 15 residues. V dropped 4 bases and J dropped 10; count of bases not matched to a gene: 8. Germline V gives CDR1 SGHDN, CDR2 FVKESK. This chain's CDR3 is CASSPSTGGGSPLHF. The CDR3 DNA is TGTGCCAGCAGCCCAAGCACAGGGGGCGGATCACCCCTCCACTTT.

This clone was seen more than once but under ten times. V and J are TRBV7-9 and TRBJ2-1, with 11 bases lining up with TRBD2. CDR1 is SEHNR, CDR2 FQNEAQ, per germline (reference sequence). The CDR3 contains 17 residues. V shed 0 bases and J 1 base; nucleotides not matched to a gene: 2. In DNA form, the CDR3 reads TGTGCCAGCAGCTTAGCTAGCGGGGGGGTGTCCTACAATGAGCAGTTCTTC. Encoded protein: CASSLASGGVSYNEQFF.

This clone was counted a single time. The J gene is TRBJ2-3, the V gene TRBV27; 12 bases match TRBD2. In germline, CDR1 is MNHEY, CDR2 SMNVEV (reference sequence). The CDR3 sequence is 16 residues long. V lost 5 bases to trimming and J lost 2 bases; unmatched junction nucleotides: 5. The CDR3 sequence: CASSILAGGLTDTQYF. The CDR3 DNA reads TGTGCCAGCAGTATACTAGCGGGGGGCCTCACAGATACGCAGTATTTT.

The chain links TRBV29-1 to TRBJ1-1; 7 nucleotides align to TRBD1. There are 13 residues in the CDR3. The V gene end was trimmed by 6 bases and the J gene end by 0 bases; junction bases not matched to a gene: 4. The germline V gene has CDR1 SQVTM and CDR2 ANQGSEA. The CDR3 nucleotides read TGCAGCGTCCGGGGACAGTTGAACACTGAAGCTTTCTTT. This codes for CSVRGQLNTEAFF.